This record covers a single T cell receptor (beta chain). The protocol was immunoSEQ multiplex PCR, while the TCRdb copy is restricted to in-frame clones and leaves out a portion. This table has tens of thousands of clones, about 85% appearing once. The sample is drawn from a study of blood T cell repertoires in COVID-19. The CDR3 runs to 14 residues. Trimming left V 2 bases short and J 5 bases short, with 10 bases between. Germline V gives CDR1 LGHNT, CDR2 FRNRAP. Input material: peripheral blood. The sequence came from a male donor with acute or convalescent COVID-19. The chain carries TRBV12-5 and TRBJ2-1, with TRBD2 as a possible D gene (6 bases). CDR3 DNA sequence: TGTGCTAGTGGTTTGCGGGGGATCCACAATGAGCAGTTCTTC. Its translation: CASGLRGIHNEQFF.